This T cell receptor beta chain was documented in a study of T cells in Graves' hyperthyroidism and ophthalmopathy. From germline, CDR1 is KGHSH and CDR2 LQKENI. The CDR3 loop spans 18 amino acids. J lost 2 bases, V lost 0 bases, and 8 bases had no gene match. This clonotype was seen a handful of times. Amplification targeted TCR beta CDR3 regions from RNA transcripts. Carried out on the TCR CDR3, a first-round RT-PCR used the HTBI primer set. TCRdb re-analysed the multiplex PCR reads in MiXCR, keeping a single row per CDR3 protein. The table shows under 300,000 distinct CDR3 sequences, with approximately 26% occurring only once.

Sequenced: blood. The clonotype was recovered from a man aged 35 to 55 with Graves' hyperthyroidism that later progressed to Graves' ophthalmopathy. The gene calls are TRBV18 and TRBJ2-7, with TRBD2 matching over 12 bases. The CDR3 DNA reads TGTGCCAGCTCACCACCGAATTCCGGACTAGCGGGACCCTACGAGCAGTACTTC. Protein: CASSPPNSGLAGPYEQYF.